Listed below are T cell receptor beta chains from one sample, sequenced in a study of blood T cell repertoires in COVID-19. TCRdb keeps only in-frame clones here, not all; method: immunoSEQ multiplex PCR. The sample holds approximately 100,000 clones, approximately 84% seen once. The sequencing input was peripheral blood. The receptors here all came from a human donor in a cohort sampled during active or convalescent COVID-19. Both conserved end residues are part of each CDR3. Each record gives: clone size, D gene, V gene, J gene, CDR3 DNA, CDR3 protein. A D gene is named only where the DNA matches it firmly. The size field is filled for only some rows; it gives once, few, many or a size class.

.,TRBD1,TRBV7-9,TRBJ1-5,TGTGCCAGCAGCCTTGGGACAGGGGAACAGCCCCAGCATTTT,CASSLGTGEQPQHF
once,.,TRBV4-2,TRBJ1-3,TGTGCCAGCAGCCAAGCCGCACCGGTAGGCCAATGGGAGAAAACCATATATTTT,CASSQAAPVGQWEKTIYF
once,TRBD2,TRBV5-4,TRBJ2-3,TGTGCCAGCAGCACCACTAGCGGGGGACTCGCGGATACGCAGTATTTT,CASSTTSGGLADTQYF
.,.,TRBV4-2,TRBJ2-1,TGTGCCAGCAGCCAAGATCGCGGGGGCCACAATGAGCAGTTCTTC,CASSQDRGGHNEQFF
.,.,TRBV14,TRBJ2-1,TGTGCCAGCAGCCCCCCCTTATCCAATGAGCAGTTCTTC,CASSPPLSNEQFF
.,.,TRBV24-1,TRBJ2-1,TGTGCCACCAGTGCCATCGGGTCAGCTACTAGTCCTAGCGAGCAGTTCTTC,CATSAIGSATSPSEQFF
.,TRBD2,TRBV28,TRBJ2-4,TGTGCCAGCAGACCGGGGGGGGCGGCCAAAAACATTCAGTACTTC,CASRPGGAAKNIQYF
once,.,TRBV9,TRBJ2-5,TGTGCCAGCAGCGTACAGGGTGAGGAGACCCAGTACTTC,CASSVQGEETQYF
few,.,TRBV7-2,TRBJ2-7,TGTGCCAGCAGCTTAGCAAGCGGCTCCTACGAGCAGTACTTC,CASSLASGSYEQYF
.,.,TRBV5-5,TRBJ2-7,TGTGCCAGCAGCCTGGGAGTTTACGAGCAGTACTTC,CASSLGVYEQYF
.,TRBD2,TRBV27,TRBJ2-1,TGTGCCAGCAGTGTCAGCGGGGCCGCTGAGCAGTTCTTC,CASSVSGAAEQFF